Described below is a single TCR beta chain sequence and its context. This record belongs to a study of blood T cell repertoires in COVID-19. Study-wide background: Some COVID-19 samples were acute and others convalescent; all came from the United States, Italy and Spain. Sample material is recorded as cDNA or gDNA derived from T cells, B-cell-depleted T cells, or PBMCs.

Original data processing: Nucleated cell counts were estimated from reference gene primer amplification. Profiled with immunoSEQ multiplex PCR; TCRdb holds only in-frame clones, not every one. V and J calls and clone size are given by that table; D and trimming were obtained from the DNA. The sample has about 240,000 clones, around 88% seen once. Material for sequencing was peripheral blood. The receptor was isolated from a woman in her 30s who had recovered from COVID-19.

The CDR3 bases are TGTGCCAGCTCACCAACGGGACAGGCGGACGGTCAGCCCCAGCATTTT. It is translated as CASSPTGQADGQPQHF. This rearrangement joins TRBV18 to TRBJ1-5, with TRBD1 matching 8 bases. Germline-derived CDR1 and CDR2 are KGHSH and LQKENI. The trim removed 2 bases at V and 6 bases at J, leaving 9 bases unmatched. There are 16 residues in the CDR3.